This T cell receptor (beta chain) was recovered during a study of blood T cell repertoires in COVID-19. Looking at the study overall: Material from acute and convalescent COVID-19 was sourced from the United States, Italy and Spain. From T cells, B-cell-depleted T cells, or PBMCs came the material, which was cDNA or gDNA.

Authors' processing steps: Reference gene primer amplification in the assay estimated nucleated cell counts. The assay was immunoSEQ multiplex PCR, and TCRdb's table has in-frame clones only and misses some. The V and J calls and clone size are taken from that table; D and trimming were inferred from the DNA. Among 280,000 or so clones listed, about four fifths were seen once. The germline gives CDR1 LNHDA, CDR2 SQIVND (reference sequence). This CDR3 is built from 15 residues. Trimming at V came to 7 bases and at J to 7 bases, leaving 10 bases not matched to a gene. This TCR derives from a woman in her fifties or sixties who had recovered from COVID-19. The specimen sequenced was peripheral blood. The chain employs TRBV19 and TRBJ2-1, with TRBD2 matching over 10 bases. The CDR3 reads CASNWASGRGNEQFF. DNA of the CDR3: TGTGCCAGTAACTGGGCTAGCGGGAGAGGTAATGAGCAGTTCTTC. The full variable domain, completed using reference TRBV19 and TRBJ2-1, is DGGITQSPKYLFRKEGQNVTLSCEQNLNHDAMYWYRQDPGQGLRLIYYSQIVNDFQKGDIAEGYSVSREKKESFPLTVTSAQKNPTAFYLCASNWASGRGNEQFFGPGTRLTVL.